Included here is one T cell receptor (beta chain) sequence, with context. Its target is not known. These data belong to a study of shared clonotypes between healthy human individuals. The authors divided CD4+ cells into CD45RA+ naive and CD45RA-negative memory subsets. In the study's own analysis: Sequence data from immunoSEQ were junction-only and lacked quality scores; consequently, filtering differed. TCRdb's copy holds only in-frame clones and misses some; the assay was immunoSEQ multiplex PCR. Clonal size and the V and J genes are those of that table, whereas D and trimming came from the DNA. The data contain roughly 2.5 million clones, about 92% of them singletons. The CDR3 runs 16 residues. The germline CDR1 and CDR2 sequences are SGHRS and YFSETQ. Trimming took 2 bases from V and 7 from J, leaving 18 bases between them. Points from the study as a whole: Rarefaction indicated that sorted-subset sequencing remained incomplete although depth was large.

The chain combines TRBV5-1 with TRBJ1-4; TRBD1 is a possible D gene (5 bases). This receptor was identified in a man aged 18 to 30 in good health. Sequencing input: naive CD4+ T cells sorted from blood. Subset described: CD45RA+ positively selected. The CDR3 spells CASSLAQSGAGEKLFF. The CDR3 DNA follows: TGCGCCAGCAGCTTAGCTCAAAGTGGGGCGGGTGAAAAACTGTTTTTT.